This is a list of T cell receptor beta chains from one sample in a study of blood T cell repertoires in COVID-19. The assay was immunoSEQ multiplex PCR, and TCRdb's table has in-frame clones only and misses some. The sample shows 120,000 to 150,000 clones, roughly 90% of them seen only once. The sequenced sample consisted of peripheral blood. The receptors come from a human donor in a cohort sampled during active COVID-19. The CDR3 runs from the conserved cysteine through the conserved F or W. The order of the fields is CDR3 protein, CDR3 DNA, V gene, J gene, clone size, D gene. D genes are given only for firm matches. The listing skips clone size in some rows; elsewhere it reads once, few, many or a size class.

CDR3aa: CASSQGQGWEQFF
CDR3nt: TGCGCCAGCAGCCAGGGACAGGGTTGGGAGCAGTTCTTC
v_gene: TRBV4-3
j_gene: TRBJ2-1
abundance: .
d_gene: TRBD1

CDR3aa: CASSPLRQGTETQYF
CDR3nt: TGTGCCAGCAGCCCACTTAGACAGGGAACAGAGACCCAGTACTTC
v_gene: TRBV2
j_gene: TRBJ2-5
abundance: once
d_gene: TRBD1

CDR3aa: CASSGDSYEQYF
CDR3nt: TGTGCCAGCAGCGGGGACAGCTACGAGCAGTACTTC
v_gene: TRBV5-4
j_gene: TRBJ2-7
abundance: .
d_gene: TRBD1

CDR3aa: CASSLAGTGQDTQYF
CDR3nt: TGTGCCAGCAGCTTGGCCGGGACAGGGCAGGATACGCAGTATTTT
v_gene: TRBV7-9
j_gene: TRBJ2-3
abundance: .
d_gene: TRBD1

CDR3aa: CASSNGQGRAYEQYF
CDR3nt: TGTGCCAGCAGCAATGGACAGGGGCGAGCCTACGAGCAGTACTTC
v_gene: TRBV7-6
j_gene: TRBJ2-7
abundance: .
d_gene: TRBD1

CDR3aa: CASSKPRQGGGYEQYF
CDR3nt: TGTGCCAGTAGTAAGCCGCGACAGGGGGGAGGCTACGAGCAGTACTTC
v_gene: TRBV19
j_gene: TRBJ2-7
abundance: once
d_gene: TRBD1

CDR3aa: CATGGRRSYNEQFF
CDR3nt: TGTGCCACCGGGGGGAGACGCTCCTACAATGAGCAGTTCTTC
v_gene: TRBV24-1
j_gene: TRBJ2-1
abundance: once
d_gene: .

CDR3aa: CASSLWTPSGNADEQFF
CDR3nt: TGTGCCAGCAGCTTATGGACCCCTAGCGGGAATGCTGATGAGCAGTTCTTC
v_gene: TRBV7-2
j_gene: TRBJ2-1
abundance: .
d_gene: TRBD2

CDR3aa: CATSRGQTSTDTQYF
CDR3nt: TGTGCCACCAGCAGAGGACAGACTAGCACAGATACGCAGTATTTT
v_gene: TRBV15
j_gene: TRBJ2-3
abundance: .
d_gene: .

CDR3aa: CASSLFSGEQFF
CDR3nt: TGTGCCAGCAGTTTATTTTCGGGGGAGCAGTTCTTC
v_gene: TRBV27
j_gene: TRBJ2-1
abundance: .
d_gene: .

CDR3aa: CASSIPLTGVKNIQYF
CDR3nt: TGTGCCAGCAGCATTCCACTTACAGGGGTGAAAAACATTCAGTACTTC
v_gene: TRBV28
j_gene: TRBJ2-4
abundance: .
d_gene: TRBD1

CDR3aa: CASSYGQGDEDEQYF
CDR3nt: TGTGCCAGCAGCTACGGACAGGGGGACGAAGACGAGCAGTACTTC
v_gene: TRBV7-9
j_gene: TRBJ2-7
abundance: many
d_gene: TRBD1

CDR3aa: CASSQDLGSGTSGGAQF
CDR3nt: TGCGCCAGCAGCCAAGATTTGGGATCCGGGACTAGCGGGGGGGCCCAGTTT
v_gene: TRBV4-3
j_gene: TRBJ2-3
abundance: .
d_gene: TRBD2

CDR3aa: CASSIDPTKSKKLFF
CDR3nt: TGTGCCAGCAGTATCGACCCGACAAAAAGTAAAAAACTGTTTTTT
v_gene: TRBV6-5
j_gene: TRBJ1-4
abundance: .
d_gene: .

CDR3aa: CASRRTSGSANEQFF
CDR3nt: TGTGCCAGCAGAAGGACTAGCGGGAGTGCCAATGAGCAGTTCTTC
v_gene: TRBV2
j_gene: TRBJ2-1
abundance: .
d_gene: TRBD2

CDR3aa: CASSELSENQPQHF
CDR3nt: TGTGCCAGCAGTGAACTCTCGGAGAATCAGCCCCAGCATTTT
v_gene: TRBV2
j_gene: TRBJ1-5
abundance: .
d_gene: .

CDR3aa: CASSPTGSTEAFF
CDR3nt: TGTGCCAGCAGTCCCACAGGGAGCACTGAAGCTTTCTTT
v_gene: TRBV6-5
j_gene: TRBJ1-1
abundance: .
d_gene: .

CDR3aa: CASSQPGQVDTNGATDTQYF
CDR3nt: TGTGCCAGCAGCCAACCGGGACAGGTCGACACAAACGGGGCCACAGATACGCAGTATTTT
v_gene: TRBV4-2
j_gene: TRBJ2-3
abundance: .
d_gene: TRBD1

CDR3aa: CASTPDRSYEQYF
CDR3nt: TGTGCCAGCACCCCTGACAGGTCCTACGAGCAGTACTTC
v_gene: TRBV7-9
j_gene: TRBJ2-7
abundance: .
d_gene: .

CDR3aa: CASSLNSLSTGELFF
CDR3nt: TGTGCCAGCAGCTTAAATAGTCTAAGCACCGGGGAGCTGTTTTTT
v_gene: TRBV7-3
j_gene: TRBJ2-2
abundance: .
d_gene: .

CDR3aa: CAWSPMDRVFTDTQYF
CDR3nt: TGTGCCTGGAGTCCCATGGACAGGGTTTTTACAGATACGCAGTATTTT
v_gene: TRBV30
j_gene: TRBJ2-3
abundance: .
d_gene: TRBD1

CDR3aa: CASRQPPVAGDGPDTQYF
CDR3nt: TGTGCCAGCAGACAACCTCCTGTCGCGGGAGACGGCCCGGATACGCAGTATTTT
v_gene: TRBV3-1/TRBV3-2
j_gene: TRBJ2-3
abundance: .
d_gene: TRBD2

CDR3aa: CSVASGQGYTEAFF
CDR3nt: TGCAGCGTTGCCTCCGGACAGGGATACACTGAAGCTTTCTTT
v_gene: TRBV29-1
j_gene: TRBJ1-1
abundance: .
d_gene: TRBD1

CDR3aa: CASSQGASGNTIYF
CDR3nt: TGTGCCAGCAGCCAGGGGGCAAGTGGAAACACCATATATTTT
v_gene: TRBV3-1/TRBV3-2
j_gene: TRBJ1-3
abundance: .
d_gene: .

CDR3aa: CASSFGQGAVGELFF
CDR3nt: TGTGCCAGCAGTTTCGGACAGGGGGCGGTCGGGGAGCTGTTTTTT
v_gene: TRBV28
j_gene: TRBJ2-2
abundance: once
d_gene: TRBD1

CDR3aa: CAWSVTRSLRQETQYF
CDR3nt: TGTGCCTGGAGTGTAACCAGGTCGCTACGCCAAGAGACCCAGTACTTC
v_gene: TRBV30
j_gene: TRBJ2-5
abundance: .
d_gene: .

CDR3aa: CASSFTGVNTGELFF
CDR3nt: TGTGCCAGCAGCTTCACAGGGGTGAACACCGGGGAGCTGTTTTTT
v_gene: TRBV11-3
j_gene: TRBJ2-2
abundance: .
d_gene: TRBD1

CDR3aa: CAISEIPGGQPQHF
CDR3nt: TGTGCCATCAGTGAGATTCCAGGGGGTCAGCCCCAGCATTTT
v_gene: TRBV10-3
j_gene: TRBJ1-5
abundance: .
d_gene: TRBD1

CDR3aa: CSASKGQPKANYGYTF
CDR3nt: TGCAGTGCTAGTAAAGGACAGCCGAAAGCTAACTATGGCTACACCTTC
v_gene: TRBV20-1
j_gene: TRBJ1-2
abundance: .
d_gene: .

CDR3aa: CASSQRRQRSEKLFF
CDR3nt: TGTGCCAGCAGTCAAAGGCGGCAGAGAAGTGAAAAACTGTTTTTT
v_gene: TRBV6-5
j_gene: TRBJ1-4
abundance: .
d_gene: .

CDR3aa: CASSTGQGADNSPLHF
CDR3nt: TGTGCCAGCAGCACCGGACAGGGGGCGGACAATTCACCCCTCCACTTT
v_gene: TRBV2
j_gene: TRBJ1-6
abundance: .
d_gene: TRBD1

CDR3aa: CASSPSGTGSTGELFF
CDR3nt: TGTGCTAGCAGCCCATCCGGGACAGGGAGCACCGGGGAGCTGTTTTTT
v_gene: TRBV7-7
j_gene: TRBJ2-2
abundance: .
d_gene: TRBD1

CDR3aa: CATSEPGQATTDTQYF
CDR3nt: TGTGCCACCAGTGAACCCGGACAGGCAACCACAGATACGCAGTATTTT
v_gene: TRBV24-1
j_gene: TRBJ2-3
abundance: .
d_gene: TRBD1

CDR3aa: CASSSTTPREQFF
CDR3nt: TGCGCCAGCAGCTCGACTACCCCGAGAGAGCAGTTCTTC
v_gene: TRBV5-1
j_gene: TRBJ2-1
abundance: .
d_gene: .

CDR3aa: CASSPFLRGAWYF
CDR3nt: TGTGCCAGCAGCCCTTTCCTCCGAGGAGCCTGGTATTTT
v_gene: TRBV27
j_gene: TRBJ2-3
abundance: few
d_gene: .

CDR3aa: CASSLGPGGPYNSPLHF
CDR3nt: TGTGCCAGCAGCTTGGGACCAGGAGGACCTTATAATTCACCCCTCCACTTT
v_gene: TRBV5-4
j_gene: TRBJ1-6
abundance: .
d_gene: .

CDR3aa: CASSISGGGTEAFF
CDR3nt: TGTGCCAGTAGTATCTCAGGGGGCGGCACTGAAGCTTTCTTT
v_gene: TRBV19
j_gene: TRBJ1-1
abundance: .
d_gene: TRBD1

CDR3aa: CASLSLRGPGANVLTF
CDR3nt: TGTGCCAGTCTTTCGTTAAGGGGTCCTGGGGCCAACGTCCTGACTTTC
v_gene: TRBV19
j_gene: TRBJ2-6
abundance: .
d_gene: .

CDR3aa: CASRVVRTNTGELFF
CDR3nt: TGTGCCAGCAGGGTGGTGAGGACGAACACCGGGGAGCTGTTTTTT
v_gene: TRBV6-5
j_gene: TRBJ2-2
abundance: few
d_gene: .

CDR3aa: CASSKVGSSYEQYF
CDR3nt: TGTGCCAGCAGCAAGGTCGGTAGTTCCTACGAGCAGTACTTC
v_gene: TRBV21-1
j_gene: TRBJ2-7
abundance: .
d_gene: .

CDR3aa: CASSPGQGYNEQFF
CDR3nt: TGTGCCAGCAGCCCCGGACAGGGTTACAATGAGCAGTTCTTC
v_gene: TRBV11-3
j_gene: TRBJ2-1
abundance: .
d_gene: TRBD1

CDR3aa: CASHGDSGNTIYF
CDR3nt: TGTGCCAGCCACGGTGACTCTGGAAACACCATATATTTT
v_gene: TRBV6-4
j_gene: TRBJ1-3
abundance: .
d_gene: .

CDR3aa: CASSPGTTFYEQYF
CDR3nt: TGTGCCAGCAGTCCGGGGACTACCTTCTACGAGCAGTACTTC
v_gene: TRBV27
j_gene: TRBJ2-7
abundance: once
d_gene: TRBD2

CDR3aa: CASSHSSGGSQETQYF
CDR3nt: TGTGCCAGCAGCCATTCTAGCGGGGGGTCACAAGAGACCCAGTACTTC
v_gene: TRBV4-2
j_gene: TRBJ2-5
abundance: .
d_gene: TRBD2

CDR3aa: CASSRKAGGGYNEQFF
CDR3nt: TGTGCTAGCAGCCGTAAAGCGGGAGGAGGGTACAATGAGCAGTTCTTC
v_gene: TRBV7-7
j_gene: TRBJ2-1
abundance: .
d_gene: TRBD2

CDR3aa: CASSLGTSGGTGELFF
CDR3nt: TGTGCCAGCAGCTTGGGGACTAGCGGGGGCACCGGGGAGCTGTTTTTT
v_gene: TRBV13
j_gene: TRBJ2-2
abundance: .
d_gene: TRBD2

CDR3aa: CASRPKGDRGYNEQFF
CDR3nt: TGTGCCAGCAGACCAAAGGGGGACAGGGGCTACAATGAGCAGTTCTTC
v_gene: TRBV27
j_gene: TRBJ2-1
abundance: .
d_gene: TRBD1

CDR3aa: CASRGAGETQYF
CDR3nt: TGTGCCAGCAGGGGGGCTGGGGAGACCCAGTACTTC
v_gene: TRBV11-3
j_gene: TRBJ2-5
abundance: .
d_gene: .

CDR3aa: CASSDVLTQRLIQETQYF
CDR3nt: TGTGCCAGCAGTGACGTACTTACACAGCGACTAATCCAAGAGACCCAGTACTTC
v_gene: TRBV9
j_gene: TRBJ2-5
abundance: .
d_gene: .

CDR3aa: CASNQRGLAGGSETQYF
CDR3nt: TGTGCCAGCAATCAGAGGGGACTAGCGGGGGGGAGCGAGACCCAGTACTTC
v_gene: TRBV7-2
j_gene: TRBJ2-5
abundance: .
d_gene: TRBD2

CDR3aa: CASSKLQGASDTQYF
CDR3nt: TGTGCCAGTAGTAAACTTCAGGGGGCGTCAGATACGCAGTATTTT
v_gene: TRBV19
j_gene: TRBJ2-3
abundance: .
d_gene: TRBD1

CDR3aa: CATSRDRDSGAETQYF
CDR3nt: TGTGCCACCAGCAGAGATCGGGACTCAGGAGCGGAGACCCAGTACTTC
v_gene: TRBV15
j_gene: TRBJ2-5
abundance: .
d_gene: .

CDR3aa: CASSTRDRSSYNEQFF
CDR3nt: TGTGCCAGCAGCACGAGGGACAGGAGCTCCTACAATGAGCAGTTCTTC
v_gene: TRBV6-2/TRBV6-3
j_gene: TRBJ2-1
abundance: .
d_gene: TRBD1

CDR3aa: CASSSLDRGYYGYTF
CDR3nt: TGTGCCAGCAGCTCCTTGGACAGGGGGTACTATGGCTACACCTTC
v_gene: TRBV7-9
j_gene: TRBJ1-2
abundance: .
d_gene: TRBD1

CDR3aa: CSVEVGRQETQYF
CDR3nt: TGCAGCGTTGAAGTTGGCAGGCAAGAGACCCAGTACTTC
v_gene: TRBV29-1
j_gene: TRBJ2-5
abundance: .
d_gene: .

CDR3aa: CASSAERQGRDGELFF
CDR3nt: TGTGCCAGCAGCGCAGAAAGACAGGGGAGGGACGGGGAGCTGTTTTTT
v_gene: TRBV9
j_gene: TRBJ2-2
abundance: .
d_gene: .

CDR3aa: CASSRSGTGAYEQYF
CDR3nt: TGTGCCAGTAGTCGGTCCGGGACAGGGGCCTACGAGCAGTACTTC
v_gene: TRBV19
j_gene: TRBJ2-7
abundance: .
d_gene: TRBD1

CDR3aa: CAPDRDEQYF
CDR3nt: TGTGCCCCAGACAGGGACGAGCAGTACTTC
v_gene: TRBV7-9
j_gene: TRBJ2-7
abundance: .
d_gene: TRBD1